The next 12 T cell receptor beta chains were all read from a single sample in a study of cytomegalovirus exposure and HLA in healthy donors. This PCR relied on a set of 60 Vbeta primers and 13 Jbeta primers. The repertoire was sequenced with immunoSEQ multiplex PCR; TCRdb's copy has only in-frame clones and lacks some. The sample includes more than 100,000 clones, roughly 80% of them seen just once. The source material was PBMCs. These receptors were collected from a man between 60 and 75 years old in good health and CMV-seropositive.

This clone was seen a handful of times. The chain has TRBV7-2 and TRBJ2-7, with 7 bases aligning to TRBD1. Germline V gene sequence: CDR1 SGHTA, CDR2 FQGNSA. V shed 3 bases and J 1 base; nucleotides not matched to a gene: 6. This CDR3 contains 15 residues. In DNA form, the CDR3 reads TGTGCCAGCAGCTTTAGTACAGGGGCGTCCTACGAGCAGTACTTC. Protein sequence: CASSFSTGASYEQYF.

The table lists this clone with a few counts. The V and J genes are TRBV11-3 and TRBJ2-2, with TRBD2 matching over 7 bases. V dropped 4 bases and J dropped 1; count of bases not matched to a gene: 6. Germline V gene sequence: CDR1 SGHNT, CDR2 YENEEA. The CDR3 length is 16 residues. This chain's CDR3 is CASSSRWEGNTGELFF. CDR3 DNA: TGTGCCAGCAGCTCGAGGTGGGAGGGGAACACCGGGGAGCTGTTTTTT. The full variable domain, rest sourced from reference TRBV11-3 and TRBJ2-2, is EAGVVQSPRYKIIEKKQPVAFWCNPISGHNTLYWYLQNLGQGPELLIRYENEEAVDDSQLPKDRFSAERLKGVDSTLKIQPAELGDSAVYLCASSSRWEGNTGELFFGEGSRLTVL.

The chain recombines TRBV5-1 with TRBJ2-5; TRBD2 agrees at 7 bases. The germline V gene has CDR1 SGHRS and CDR2 YFSETQ. The CDR3 is 14 amino acids. V was pared by 0 bases and J by 4 bases, with 3 bases of the junction left unmatched. The CDR3 region is CASSLGEGTETQYF. The CDR3 nucleotides are TGCGCCAGCAGCTTGGGGGAGGGGACAGAGACCCAGTACTTC.

DNA of the CDR3: TGTGCCAGCAGCCCCTGGACTAGTTCAGATACGCAGTATTTT. This translates into CASSPWTSSDTQYF. This chain joins TRBV27 and TRBJ2-3, with TRBD2 matching 7 bases. After removal of 6 bases from V and 4 bases from J, the junction contained 7 bases not matched to a gene. CDR3 length equals 14 residues. The V gene's germline CDR1 is MNHEY and CDR2 SMNVEV (reference sequence).

The chain uses TRBV19 and TRBJ1-1; no definite D call. Germline V lookup: CDR1 LNHDA, CDR2 SQIVND (reference sequence). The CDR3 is 13 amino acids. Deletions cut 9 bases from V and 2 bases from J, with 13 bases between. CDR3 in DNA: TGTGCCAGCCGCAGTACAAGAAACACTGAAGCTTTCTTT. Amino acid sequence: CASRSTRNTEAFF.

Note on this clone: It is likely a read error, because the conserved phenylalanine at the end of the CDR3 is missing. Because the CDR3's place on the DNA is in doubt, the DNA is left out and the CDR3 is given as listed by TCRdb. V usage is TRBV6-1 and J usage is TRBJ1-1; the table's D call, TRBD1, has no DNA check behind it. The germline V gene encodes CDR1 MNHNS and CDR2 SASEGT. The CDR3 is 13 residues long, counting both termini. The CDR3 spells CASREFDRDRQTV.

V usage is TRBV6-5 and J usage is TRBJ1-2; D is ambiguous. The CDR3 extends over 13 amino acids. Trimming shortened V by 5 bases and J by 0 bases, and 7 bases separated the two germline ends. Looked up from germline, CDR1 is MNHEY and CDR2 is SVGAGI. CDR3 protein: CASSPVSNYGYTF. In DNA, the CDR3 is TGTGCCAGCAGTCCCGTTTCTAACTATGGCTACACCTTC.

The chain couples TRBV5-1 to TRBJ2-5; a possible D gene is TRBD1 (5 bases). The better agreement between TRBJ2-7 and the DNA end casts doubt on the J call. This CDR3 has 15 amino acids. Germline CDR1 reads SGHRS; CDR2 reads YFSETQ. The CDR3 loop reads CASSLSGRAFGEQYF. DNA of the CDR3: TGCGCCAGCAGCTTGTCTGGCAGGGCTTTCGGCGAGCAGTACTTC.

The CDR3 reads CASSLAGVAGRNTIYF. In DNA, the CDR3 is TGCGCCAGCAGCTTGGCCGGGGTAGCGGGGCGAAACACCATATATTTT. V gene TRBV5-1 combines with J gene TRBJ1-3; the D gene is possibly TRBD1 (5 bases). CDR1 and CDR2 from the germline V gene are SGHRS and YFSETQ. V lost 0 bases, J lost 5 bases, and 15 bases lay in between. This CDR3 region has 16 residues.

The chain is built from TRBV5-1 and TRBJ1-1, with 9 bases lining up with TRBD1. Germline V lookup: CDR1 SGHRS, CDR2 YFSETQ. With 4 bases clipped from V and 4 bases from J, the junction kept 11 bases outside the gene matches. The CDR3 extends over 16 amino acids. The CDR3 reads CASSQHRGQMGTEAFF. The CDR3 DNA reads TGCGCCAGCAGCCAACACAGGGGGCAGATGGGCACTGAAGCTTTCTTT.

The chain recombines TRBV18 with TRBJ2-2, with a tentative D call TRBD1 (5 bases). Trimming removed 0 bases from V and 4 bases from J, with 12 bases in between. CDR3 length: 16 amino acids. Germline CDR1 and CDR2: KGHSH and LQKENI. In DNA, the CDR3 is TGTGCCAGCTCACCACCTAGCAGGGTAGCCACCGGGGAGCTGTTTTTT. Protein sequence: CASSPPSRVATGELFF.

CDR3 in amino acids: CASSEVIVWAPSSGNTIYF. CDR3 nucleotide sequence: TGTGCCAGCAGTGAAGTTATAGTATGGGCCCCGAGCTCTGGAAACACCATATATTTT. The genes are TRBV6-1 and TRBJ1-3; D uncertain. The CDR3 loop spans 19 amino acids. Germline V gene data show CDR1 as MNHNS and CDR2 as SASEGT. V dropped 1 base and J dropped 0 bases, with 19 bases sitting between them.